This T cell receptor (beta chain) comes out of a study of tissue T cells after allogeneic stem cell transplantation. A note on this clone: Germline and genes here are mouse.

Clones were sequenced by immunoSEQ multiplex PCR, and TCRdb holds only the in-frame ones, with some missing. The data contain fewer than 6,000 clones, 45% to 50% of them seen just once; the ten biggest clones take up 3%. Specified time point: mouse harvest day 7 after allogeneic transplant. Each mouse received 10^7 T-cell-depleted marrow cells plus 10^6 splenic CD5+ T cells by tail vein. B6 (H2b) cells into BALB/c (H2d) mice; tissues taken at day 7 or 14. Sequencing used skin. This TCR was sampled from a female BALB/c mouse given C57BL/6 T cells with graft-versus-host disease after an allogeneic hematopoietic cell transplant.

CDR3 amino acids: CASSLFSSYNSPLYF. Incomplete CDR3 DNA: TGTGCCAGCAGTCTGTTCAGTTCCTATAATTCGCCCCTCTAC. The rearrangement links TRBV26 to TRBJ1-6, with no clear D. Sequencing ends 1 residue short of the CDR3 end; the germline J gene provides the rest. TRBJ1-6 is annotated as an ORF whose role is uncertain. Germline CDR1 and CDR2: KGHPV and FQNQEV (reference sequence). V lost 1 base and J 0 bases, leaving 4 bases between the germline ends. The CDR3 runs to 15 residues.